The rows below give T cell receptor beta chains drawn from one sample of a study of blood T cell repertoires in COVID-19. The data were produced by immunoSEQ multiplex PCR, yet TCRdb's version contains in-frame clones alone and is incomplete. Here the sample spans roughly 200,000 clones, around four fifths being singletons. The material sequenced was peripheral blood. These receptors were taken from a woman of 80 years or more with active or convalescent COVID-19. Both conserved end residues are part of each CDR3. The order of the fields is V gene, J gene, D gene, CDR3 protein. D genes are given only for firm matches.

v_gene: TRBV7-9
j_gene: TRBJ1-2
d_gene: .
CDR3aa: CASSSLTALVMGYTF

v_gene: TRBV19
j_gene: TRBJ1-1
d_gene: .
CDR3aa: CASSVQMNTEAFF

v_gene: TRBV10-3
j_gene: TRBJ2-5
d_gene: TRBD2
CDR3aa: CAIRSSSGGRQETQYF

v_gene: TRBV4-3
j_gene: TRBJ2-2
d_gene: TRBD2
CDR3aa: CASSQEVTSGINTGELFF

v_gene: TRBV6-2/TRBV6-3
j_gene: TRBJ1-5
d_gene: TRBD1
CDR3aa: CASSYRDSFGNQPQHF

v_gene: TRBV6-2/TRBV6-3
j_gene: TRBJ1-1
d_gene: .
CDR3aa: CASSYSDRNTEAFF

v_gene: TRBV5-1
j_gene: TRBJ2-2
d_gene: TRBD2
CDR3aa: CASSLALADRTGELFF

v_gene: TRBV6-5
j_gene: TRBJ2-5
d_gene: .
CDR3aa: CASKRNSQETQYF

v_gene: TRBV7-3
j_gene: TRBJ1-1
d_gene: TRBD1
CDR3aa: CASSFRDRGTEAFF

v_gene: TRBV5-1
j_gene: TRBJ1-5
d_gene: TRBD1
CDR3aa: CASSQGDSASNQPQHF

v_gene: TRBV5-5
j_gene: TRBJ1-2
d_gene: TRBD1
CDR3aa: CASSFVTGTGLVYGYTF

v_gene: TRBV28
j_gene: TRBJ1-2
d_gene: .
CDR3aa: CASSSYLFYGYTF

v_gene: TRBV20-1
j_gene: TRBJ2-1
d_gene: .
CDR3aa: CSASTAGEQFF

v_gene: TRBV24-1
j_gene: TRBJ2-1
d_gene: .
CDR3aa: CATSGAGTVEQFF

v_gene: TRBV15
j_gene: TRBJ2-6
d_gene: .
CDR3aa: CATSGEVRGAGAGANVLTF

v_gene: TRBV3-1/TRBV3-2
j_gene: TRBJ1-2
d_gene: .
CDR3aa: CASSQGEANYGYTF

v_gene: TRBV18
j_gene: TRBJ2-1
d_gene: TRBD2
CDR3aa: CASSGKYLAGPYNEQFF

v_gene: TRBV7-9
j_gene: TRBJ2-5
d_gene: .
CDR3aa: CASSLVATRETQYF

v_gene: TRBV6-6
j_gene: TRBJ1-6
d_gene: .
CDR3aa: CASKIEPISPLHF

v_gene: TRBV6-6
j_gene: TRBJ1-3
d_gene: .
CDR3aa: CASSPGANTIYF

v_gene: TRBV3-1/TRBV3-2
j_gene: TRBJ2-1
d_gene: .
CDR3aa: CASSQEISGNNEQFF

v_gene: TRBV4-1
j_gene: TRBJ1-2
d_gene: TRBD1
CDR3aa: CASSQDRGDRGSGYTF

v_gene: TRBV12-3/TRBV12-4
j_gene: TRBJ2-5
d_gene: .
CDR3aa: CASSQGKQTQYF

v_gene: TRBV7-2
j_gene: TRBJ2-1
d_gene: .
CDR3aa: CASSPVSVEQFF

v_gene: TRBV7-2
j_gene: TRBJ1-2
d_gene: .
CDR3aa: CASSSSNLGISGYGYTF

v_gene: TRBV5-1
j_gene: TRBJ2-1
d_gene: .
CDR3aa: CASSLGLRSSGEQFF

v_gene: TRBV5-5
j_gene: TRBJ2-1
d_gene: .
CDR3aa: CASSLSGSNNEQFF